Below, 16 T cell receptor beta chains from the same sample are listed, as sequenced in a study of cytomegalovirus exposure and HLA in healthy donors. Clones were sequenced by immunoSEQ multiplex PCR, and TCRdb holds only the in-frame ones, with some missing. Among roughly 84,000 clones listed, roughly 93% were seen once. The specimen was PBMCs. All receptors come from a man aged 30-40 years in good health and CMV-seronegative.

This chain uses TRBV11-2 with TRBJ1-5, with 7 bases identical to TRBD1. J was trimmed by 6 bases and V by 4 bases; bases with no gene match: 9. This CDR3 comprises 15 residues. Germline V CDR1 and CDR2: SGHAT, FQNNGV. In DNA form, the CDR3 reads TGTGCCAGCAGCTCGTTACAGGGGACGGGTCAGCCCCAGCATTTT. It translates to CASSSLQGTGQPQHF. Based on the CDR3 plus reference TRBV11-2 and TRBJ1-5, the full variable domain is EAGVAQSPRYKIIEKRQSVAFWCNPISGHATLYWYQQILGQGPKLLIQFQNNGVVDDSQLPKDRFSAERLKGVDSTLKIQPAKLEDSAVYLCASSSLQGTGQPQHFGDGTRLSIL.

The chain has TRBV7-8 and TRBJ2-1; TRBD2 aligns across 11 bases. V shed 1 base and J 3 bases; nucleotides not matched to a gene: 2. The V gene's germline CDR1 is SGHVS and CDR2 FQNEAQ. The CDR3 is 16 residues long. The CDR3 protein is CASSLVAGGSYNEQFF. The CDR3, as DNA: TGTGCCAGCAGCTTAGTAGCGGGGGGGAGCTACAATGAGCAGTTCTTC.

The chain has TRBV5-1 and TRBJ2-7; D gene uncertain. The CDR3 contains 15 residues. The V gene lost 8 bases and the J gene lost 0 bases, with 18 bases spanning the gap. CDR1 is SGHRS and CDR2 is YFSETQ in the germline V gene. CDR3 amino acids: CASRTLGSSSYEQYF. The CDR3 nucleotides read TGCGCCAGTAGAACCTTGGGTTCTAGCTCCTACGAGCAGTACTTC. Variable domain in full (rest from reference TRBV5-1 and TRBJ2-7): KAGVTQTPRYLIKTRGQQVTLSCSPISGHRSVSWYQQTPGQGLQFLFEYFSETQRNKGNFPGRFSGRQFSNSRSEMNVSTLELGDSALYLCASRTLGSSSYEQYFGPGTRLTVT.

The chain couples TRBV28 to TRBJ1-2, with D tentatively TRBD1 (5 bases). Germline V gives CDR1 MDHEN, CDR2 SYDVKM. The V and J ends lost 2 bases and 4 bases respectively, with 14 bases between them. This CDR3 comprises 15 residues. The CDR3 sequence: CASSLSRQGLYGYTF. As DNA, the CDR3 is TGTGCCAGCAGTTTAAGTCGGCAGGGCCTCTATGGCTACACCTTC.

The J gene is TRBJ1-1, the V gene TRBV5-5, with 9 bases that match TRBD1. The CDR3 length is 15 residues. V shed 5 bases and J 5 bases; nucleotides not matched to a gene: 10. The V gene's germline CDR1 is SGHKS and CDR2 YYEKEE (reference sequence). CDR3 in DNA: TGTGCCAGCAGGAGTACACAGGGGGCCATTACTGAAGCTTTCTTT. It codes for CASRSTQGAITEAFF. Complete variable domain (other parts from reference TRBV5-5 and TRBJ1-1): DAGVTQSPTHLIKTRGQQVTLRCSPISGHKSVSWYQQVLGQGPQFIFQYYEKEERGRGNFPDRFSARQFPNYSSELNVNALLLGDSALYLCASRSTQGAITEAFFGQGTRLTVV.

The chain uses TRBV18 and TRBJ1-1; TRBD1 aligns across 8 bases. Trimming at V came to 4 bases and at J to 0 bases, leaving 7 bases not matched to a gene. Germline assignment: CDR1 KGHSH and CDR2 LQKENI. This CDR3 has 16 amino acids. The CDR3 here is CASSRGQDYMNTEAFF. The CDR3 DNA follows: TGTGCCAGCTCACGGGGACAGGACTACATGAACACTGAAGCTTTCTTT.

The chain is built from TRBV27 and TRBJ2-1; 8 bases fit TRBD1. CDR3 length: 14 residues. CDR1 is MNHEY, CDR2 SMNVEV, per germline (reference sequence). The J segment lost 1 base and the V segment lost 6 bases, leaving 2 bases of the junction unmatched. The CDR3 DNA reads as TGTGCCAGCAGACAGGGGGGTTCCTACAATGAGCAGTTCTTC. Its translation is CASRQGGSYNEQFF.

The chain recombines TRBV19 with TRBJ1-5; TRBD1 is a possible D gene (6 bases). Germline V CDR1 and CDR2: LNHDA, SQIVND (reference sequence). The CDR3 covers 14 residues. The V end was cut by 6 bases, the J end by 0 bases, with 9 bases between. The CDR3 protein is CASRRQVSNQPQHF. Written as DNA, the CDR3 is TGTGCCAGTAGGAGACAGGTTAGCAATCAGCCCCAGCATTTT. The entire variable domain, with the rest obtained from reference TRBV19 and TRBJ1-5, is as follows: DGGITQSPKYLFRKEGQNVTLSCEQNLNHDAMYWYRQDPGQGLRLIYYSQIVNDFQKGDIAEGYSVSREKKESFPLTVTSAQKNPTAFYLCASRRQVSNQPQHFGDGTRLSIL.

The chain carries TRBV11-2 and TRBJ2-1, with 8 positions matching TRBD2. J was trimmed by 4 bases and V by 4 bases; bases with no gene match: 3. This CDR3 comprises 14 residues. Looked up from germline, CDR1 is SGHAT and CDR2 is FQNNGV. The CDR3, as DNA: TGTGCCAGCAGCTCTGTAGCGGGGTACAATGAGCAGTTCTTC. Amino acids: CASSSVAGYNEQFF.

The chain links TRBV28 to TRBJ2-2; no clear D gene. Per germline, CDR1 MDHEN and CDR2 SYDVKM. The CDR3 length is 14 residues. Trimming pared 7 bases from V and 5 bases from J, leaving 14 bases between. CDR3 in DNA: TGTGCCAGCAAATGGTTTCTCGGGACCGGGGAGCTGTTTTTT. Translation: CASKWFLGTGELFF.

The rearrangement uses TRBV9 and TRBJ1-5; D might be TRBD1 (6 bases). V was pared by 0 bases and J by 6 bases, with 10 bases between. CDR3 size: 14 residues. CDR1 is SGDLS and CDR2 is YYNGEE in the germline V gene. The CDR3 nucleotides read TGTGCCAGCAGCGTAGAGTCAGGGGCTCAGCCCCAGCATTTT. Encoded protein: CASSVESGAQPQHF.

This clone was observed once. This chain joins TRBV18 and TRBJ2-3; TRBD2 might be the D (6 bases). The CDR3 runs 15 residues. CDR1 and CDR2 from the germline V gene are KGHSH and LQKENI. V was cut by 3 bases and J by 2 bases, with 12 bases left in between. For the CDR3, the DNA is TGTGCCAGCTCACCCACTCCGGGGGTCACAGATACGCAGTATTTT. Protein product: CASSPTPGVTDTQYF.

This clone was detected once. This CDR3 is CASSPRGFYGYTF. The CDR3 nucleotides read TGTGCCAGCTCACCCCGGGGGTTCTATGGCTACACCTTC. The rearrangement joins TRBV18 to TRBJ1-2; a weak D match, TRBD1 (5 bases). V lost 3 bases and J lost 4, with 9 bases in between. Germline V CDR1 and CDR2: KGHSH, LQKENI. The CDR3 covers 13 residues.

This chain uses TRBV19 with TRBJ2-3; 9 positions agree with TRBD2. This CDR3 is 14 amino acids long. The germline gives CDR1 LNHDA, CDR2 SQIVND (reference sequence). The V segment lost 5 bases and the J segment 5 bases; nucleotides outside the gene matches: 5. The DNA of the CDR3 is TGTGCCAGTAGTTTAGCGGGAGTGATAGATACGCAGTATTTT. This codes for CASSLAGVIDTQYF. Variable domain in full (rest from reference TRBV19 and TRBJ2-3): DGGITQSPKYLFRKEGQNVTLSCEQNLNHDAMYWYRQDPGQGLRLIYYSQIVNDFQKGDIAEGYSVSREKKESFPLTVTSAQKNPTAFYLCASSLAGVIDTQYFGPGTRLTVL.

This chain uses TRBV9 with TRBJ1-5; D call uncertain. The V gene lost 0 bases and the J gene lost 6 bases, with 13 bases spanning the gap. CDR3 length: 15 amino acids. The V gene's germline CDR1 is SGDLS and CDR2 YYNGEE. The CDR3 is CASSVGMATGQPQHF. Written as DNA, the CDR3 is TGTGCCAGCAGCGTAGGTATGGCCACGGGTCAGCCCCAGCATTTT.

This chain connects TRBV28 to TRBJ1-1; perhaps TRBD1 as D (6 bases). The length of the CDR3 is 17 residues. The V gene lost 6 bases and the J gene lost 3 bases, with 23 bases spanning the gap. CDR1 is MDHEN and CDR2 is SYDVKM in the germline V gene. The CDR3, as DNA: TGTGCCAGCAGGACACGAACAGGGAGGGTGTTTCACACTGAAGCTTTCTTT. Residues: CASRTRTGRVFHTEAFF.